This TCR beta chain was retrieved from a study of T-cell memory formation after mild COVID-19. The V end was cut by 4 bases, the J end by 2 bases, with 12 bases between. Germline V gene data show CDR1 as KGHSH and CDR2 as LQKENI. The CDR3 consists of 16 residues. Using its own MiXCR run on the 5' RACE reads, TCRdb lists one record per CDR3 protein. The repertoire holds hundreds of thousands of distinct CDR3 sequences, with 18% as singletons. The rearrangement links TRBV18 to TRBJ2-6, with D tentatively TRBD1 (5 bases). The clonotype was recovered from an adult woman who had mild COVID-19 (a few samples of this study predate the infection). Cell type and time point are not known. Sequences were obtained from PBMCs or a T cell subset sorted from them (not recorded which). The CDR3 sequence is CASSRVDRTGANVLTF. For the CDR3, the DNA is TGTGCCAGCTCACGTGTCGACAGAACTGGGGCCAACGTCCTGACTTTC.